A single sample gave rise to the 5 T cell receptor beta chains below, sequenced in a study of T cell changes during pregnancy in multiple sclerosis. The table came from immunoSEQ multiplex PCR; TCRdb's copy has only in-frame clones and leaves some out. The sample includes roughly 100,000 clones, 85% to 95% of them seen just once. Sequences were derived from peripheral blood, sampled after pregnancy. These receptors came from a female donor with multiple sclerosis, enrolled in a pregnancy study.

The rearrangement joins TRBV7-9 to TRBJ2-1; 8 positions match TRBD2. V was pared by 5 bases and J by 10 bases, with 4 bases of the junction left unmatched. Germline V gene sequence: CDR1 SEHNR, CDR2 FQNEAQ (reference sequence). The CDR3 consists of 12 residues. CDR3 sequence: CASSPTSEEQFF. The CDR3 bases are TGTGCCAGCAGCCCGACTAGCGAGGAGCAGTTCTTC. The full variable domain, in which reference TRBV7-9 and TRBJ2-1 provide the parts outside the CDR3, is DTGVSQNPRHKITKRGQNVTFRCDPISEHNRLYWYRQTLGQGPEFLTYFQNEAQLEKSRLLSDRFSAERPKGSFSTLEIQRTEQGDSAMYLCASSPTSEEQFFGPGTRLTVL.

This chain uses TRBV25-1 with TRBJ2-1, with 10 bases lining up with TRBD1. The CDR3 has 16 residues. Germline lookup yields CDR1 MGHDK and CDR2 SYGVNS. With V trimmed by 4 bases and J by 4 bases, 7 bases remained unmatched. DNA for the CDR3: TGTGCCAGCAGTGGCCTTGGGGGACAGGGGTACAATGAGCAGTTCTTC. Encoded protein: CASSGLGGQGYNEQFF.

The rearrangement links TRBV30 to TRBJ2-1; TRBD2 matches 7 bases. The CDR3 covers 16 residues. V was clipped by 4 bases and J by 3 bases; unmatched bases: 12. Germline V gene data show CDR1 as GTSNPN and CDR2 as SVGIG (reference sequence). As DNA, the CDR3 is TGTGCCTGGACCCGAAGGGCGGGGGTTAGCTACAATGAGCAGTTCTTC. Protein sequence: CAWTRRAGVSYNEQFF.

The CDR3 here is CASKLGSGPIPSLFSTDTQYF. CDR3 coding DNA: TGTGCCAGCAAACTTGGTTCAGGGCCTATCCCGTCGCTTTTTAGCACAGATACGCAGTATTTT. The chain employs TRBV2 and TRBJ2-3; possible D gene TRBD1, 5 bases. Germline assignment: CDR1 SNHLY and CDR2 FYNNEI. V was trimmed by 7 bases and J by 0 bases, leaving 32 bases between them. The CDR3 spans 21 residues.

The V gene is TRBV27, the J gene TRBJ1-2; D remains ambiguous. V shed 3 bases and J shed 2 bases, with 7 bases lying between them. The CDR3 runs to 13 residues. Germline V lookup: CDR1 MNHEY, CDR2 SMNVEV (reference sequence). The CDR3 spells CASSLRRNYGYTF. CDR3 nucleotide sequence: TGTGCCAGCAGTTTGAGAAGAAACTATGGCTACACCTTC.